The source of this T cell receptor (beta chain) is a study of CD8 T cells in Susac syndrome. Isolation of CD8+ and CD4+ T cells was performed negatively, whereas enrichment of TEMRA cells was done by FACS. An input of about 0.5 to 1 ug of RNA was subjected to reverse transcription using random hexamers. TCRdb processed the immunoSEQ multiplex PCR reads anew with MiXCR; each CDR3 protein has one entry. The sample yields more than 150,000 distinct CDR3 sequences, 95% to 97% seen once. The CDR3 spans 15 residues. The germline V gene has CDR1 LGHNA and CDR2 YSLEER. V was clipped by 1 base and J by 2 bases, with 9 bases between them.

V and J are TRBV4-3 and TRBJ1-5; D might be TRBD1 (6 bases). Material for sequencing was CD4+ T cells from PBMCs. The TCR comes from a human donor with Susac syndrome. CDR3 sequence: CASSQGRGGNQPQHF. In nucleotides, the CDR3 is TGCGCCAGCAGCCAAGGGAGGGGGGGCAATCAGCCCCAGCATTTT.